This T cell receptor (beta chain) is drawn from a study of T cell responses to AZD1222 COVID-19 vaccine (dated by TCRdb to the early 2020s). For the study in its entirety: AZD1222 recipients whose second dose came at about 4 weeks and those whose second dose came at about 12 weeks were combined into one group, since spike-specific TCR depth and breadth did not differ between the two schedules. Enrollment into the trials was organized by age into subgroups of 18-55, 56-69 and 70-plus years, and those subgroups contained approximately 160, 26 and 62 TCR-sequenced participants, respectively. A total of approximately 250 trial participants underwent TCR sequencing, of whom about 210 had received two doses of AZD1222 and 26 had received two doses of the MenACWY control vaccine. The study at large found these results: Conclusions about previously exposed vaccinees are limited because only six or seven AZD1222 recipients were SARS-CoV-2 seropositive at baseline. After two AZD1222 doses, spike-specific TCR breadth and depth were significantly higher than at day 0 and than in MenACWY recipients. Because no day 14 peak-response samples were available, the repertoires could be characterized only after the peak T cell response. In the small 56-69-year group, the increase in depth fell short of significance, most likely because of low power. Reportedly, almost half of the unique spike-specific TCRs recognized epitopes lying outside the regions that are mutated in the B.1.351 and B.1.1.7 variants. Most participants were white British and females outnumbered males, and the authors suggested that clonal diversity may have been underestimated. The whole spike protein was spanned by vaccine-associated CD4 TCRs, and dominant responses were seen in regions 160-218 and 743-854.

A note on this clone: The antigen this receptor binds is unknown. Base-call qualities are not available, and no considerably larger clone is one nucleotide away.

The CDR3 regions of human TCRbeta chains were analyzed by immunosequencing. Per the original workflow: Repertoire TCRs were checked for matches against a reference library of SARS-CoV-2-specific TCRs that had been generated using the MIRA antigen-specificity platform. Breadth was defined as the fraction of unique TCRs that were SARS-CoV-2-associated. Depth was defined as the fraction of total T cells that were SARS-CoV-2-associated. Each spike-specific TCR was assigned to its reactive spike region and to a CD4 or CD8 class using the MIRA data. Log10-transformed breadth and depth values were compared by one-way ANOVA with Sidak's multiple comparisons tests. TCRdb carries this immuneACCESS record with in-frame sequences only. Its versions omit some clonotypes, under half of them owing to an unresolved V gene in the studies checked, with the rest unexplained. V and J calls and clone size are given by that table; D and trimming were obtained from the DNA. This sample is represented by 90,000 to 120,000 clones; nearly 95% of them were singletons. Of the sample, about 5% falls within the top ten clones.

The sample's time point label, in plain terms: baseline before first vaccination. The vaccinee samples were drawn from two UK trials, COV001 and COV002, one of which was a single-blind randomized controlled phase 2/3 trial testing AZD1222 (ChAdOx1 nCoV-19) in healthy adults. For TCRbeta chain sequencing, PBMC samples from trial participants were taken at day 0 and at day 28 after the second dose. Here V drops 3 bases and J drops 2 bases, and the junction holds 10 bases not matched to any gene. The cysteine opens and the phenylalanine closes a CDR3 of 17 amino acids. Solely the CDR3 DNA is kept, with 51 bases framed from the first base. Sequences SGHKS (CDR1) and YYEKEE (CDR2) are obtained from the germline V gene (reference sequence).

The receptor comes from an adult in good health. Material: peripheral blood, obtained on day 0 of AZD1222 vaccination. The V and J segments used are TRBV5-5 and TRBJ2-3, and 9 bases in between align with TRBD1. The CDR3 in this case is CASSSPLGTGTTDTQYF. The DNA is TGTGCCAGCAGCTCCCCGTTGGGGACAGGGACCACAGATACGCAGTATTTT.